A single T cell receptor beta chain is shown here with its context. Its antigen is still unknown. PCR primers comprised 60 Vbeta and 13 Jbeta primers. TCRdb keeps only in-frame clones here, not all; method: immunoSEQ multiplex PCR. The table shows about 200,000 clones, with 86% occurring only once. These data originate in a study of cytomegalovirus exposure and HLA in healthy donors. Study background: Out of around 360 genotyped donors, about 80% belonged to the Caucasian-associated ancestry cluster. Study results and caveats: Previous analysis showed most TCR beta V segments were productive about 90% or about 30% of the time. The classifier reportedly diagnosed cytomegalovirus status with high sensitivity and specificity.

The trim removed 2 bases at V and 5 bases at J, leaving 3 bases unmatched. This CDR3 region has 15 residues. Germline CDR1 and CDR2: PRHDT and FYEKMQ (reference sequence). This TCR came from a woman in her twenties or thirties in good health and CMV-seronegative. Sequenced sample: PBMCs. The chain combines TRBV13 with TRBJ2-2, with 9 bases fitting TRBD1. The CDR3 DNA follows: TGTGCCAGCAGCTTACTGGGACAGGGAACCGGGGAGCTGTTTTTT. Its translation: CASSLLGQGTGELFF.